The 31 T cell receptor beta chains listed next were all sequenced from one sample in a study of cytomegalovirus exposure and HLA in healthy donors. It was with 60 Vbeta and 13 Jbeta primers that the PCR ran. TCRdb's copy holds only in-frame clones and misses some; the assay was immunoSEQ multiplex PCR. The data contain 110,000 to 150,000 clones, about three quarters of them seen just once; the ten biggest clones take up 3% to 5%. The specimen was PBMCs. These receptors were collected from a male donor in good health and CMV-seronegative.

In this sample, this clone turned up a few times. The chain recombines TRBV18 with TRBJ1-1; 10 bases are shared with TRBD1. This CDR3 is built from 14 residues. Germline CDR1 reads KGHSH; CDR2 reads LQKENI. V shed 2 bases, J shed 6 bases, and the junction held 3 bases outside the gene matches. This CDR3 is CASSPGTGVAEAFF. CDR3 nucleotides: TGTGCCAGCTCACCAGGGACAGGGGTCGCTGAAGCTTTCTTT. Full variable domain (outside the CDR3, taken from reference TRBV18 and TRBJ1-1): NAGVMQNPRHLVRRRGQEARLRCSPMKGHSHVYWYRQLPEEGLKFMVYLQKENIIDESGMPKERFSAEFPKEGPSILRIQQVVRGDSAAYFCASSPGTGVAEAFFGQGTRLTVV.

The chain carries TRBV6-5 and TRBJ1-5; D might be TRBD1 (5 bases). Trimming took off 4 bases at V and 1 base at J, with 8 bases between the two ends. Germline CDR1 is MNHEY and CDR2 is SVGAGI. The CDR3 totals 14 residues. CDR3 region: CASSSTVSNQPQHF. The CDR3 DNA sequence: TGTGCCAGCAGTTCGACAGTAAGCAATCAGCCCCAGCATTTT.

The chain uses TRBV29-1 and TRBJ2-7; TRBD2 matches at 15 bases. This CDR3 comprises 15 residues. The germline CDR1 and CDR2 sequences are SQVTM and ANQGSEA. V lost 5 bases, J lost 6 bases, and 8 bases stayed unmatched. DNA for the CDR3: TGCAGCGTTCTACGGACTAGCGGGAGGGCGGCCGAGCAGTACTTC. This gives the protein CSVLRTSGRAAEQYF.

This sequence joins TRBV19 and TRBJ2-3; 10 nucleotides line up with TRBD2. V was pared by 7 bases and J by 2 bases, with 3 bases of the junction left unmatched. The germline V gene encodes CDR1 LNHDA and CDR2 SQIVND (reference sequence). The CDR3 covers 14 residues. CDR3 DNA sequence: TGTGCCAGTACACTAGCGGGGATCACAGATACGCAGTATTTT. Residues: CASTLAGITDTQYF.

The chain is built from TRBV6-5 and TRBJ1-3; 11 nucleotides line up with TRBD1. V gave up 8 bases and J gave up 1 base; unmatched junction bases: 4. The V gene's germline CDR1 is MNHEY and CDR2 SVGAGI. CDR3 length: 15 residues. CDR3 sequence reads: CASWRDRGSGNTIYF. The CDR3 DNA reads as TGTGCCAGCTGGCGGGACAGGGGGTCTGGAAACACCATATATTTT.

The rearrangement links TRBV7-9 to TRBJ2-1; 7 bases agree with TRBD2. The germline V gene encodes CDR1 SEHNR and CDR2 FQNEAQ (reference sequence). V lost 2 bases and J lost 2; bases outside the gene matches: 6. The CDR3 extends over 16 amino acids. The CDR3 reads CASSLRSSGPYNEQFF. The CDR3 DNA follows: TGTGCCAGCAGCTTAAGGTCTAGCGGACCCTACAATGAGCAGTTCTTC.

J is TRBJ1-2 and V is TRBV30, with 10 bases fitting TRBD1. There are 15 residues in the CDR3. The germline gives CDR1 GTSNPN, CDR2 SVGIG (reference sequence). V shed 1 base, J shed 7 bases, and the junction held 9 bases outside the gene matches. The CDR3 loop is CAWSGQGAFGIGYTF. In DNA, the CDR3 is TGTGCCTGGAGTGGACAGGGGGCTTTTGGGATTGGCTACACCTTC. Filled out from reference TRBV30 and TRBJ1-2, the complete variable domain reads SQTIHQWPATLVQPVGSPLSLECTVEGTSNPNLYWYRQAAGRGLQLLFYSVGIGQISSEVPQNLSASRPQDRQFILSSKKLLLSDSGFYLCAWSGQGAFGIGYTFGSGTRLTVV.

The CDR3 sequence: CASSVALGSVYEQYF. The CDR3 DNA reads as TGTGCCAGCAGCGTAGCTCTTGGCAGCGTTTACGAGCAGTACTTC. The chain carries TRBV9 and TRBJ2-7; D ambiguous. The V gene's germline CDR1 is SGDLS and CDR2 YYNGEE. The CDR3 has 15 amino acids. Between the trimmed V and J ends, which lost 0 bases and 4 bases, there was a span of 14 bases. Full variable domain (remainder filled in from reference TRBV9 and TRBJ2-7): DSGVTQTPKHLITATGQRVTLRCSPRSGDLSVYWYQQSLDQGLQFLIQYYNGEERAKGNILERFSAQQFPDLHSELNLSSLELGDSALYFCASSVALGSVYEQYFGPGTRLTVT.

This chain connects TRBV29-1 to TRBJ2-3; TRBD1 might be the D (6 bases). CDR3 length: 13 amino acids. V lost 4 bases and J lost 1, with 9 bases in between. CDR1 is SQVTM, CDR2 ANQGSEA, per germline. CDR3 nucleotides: TGCAGCGTTGTGTCAGGGGGCACAGATACGCAGTATTTT. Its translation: CSVVSGGTDTQYF.

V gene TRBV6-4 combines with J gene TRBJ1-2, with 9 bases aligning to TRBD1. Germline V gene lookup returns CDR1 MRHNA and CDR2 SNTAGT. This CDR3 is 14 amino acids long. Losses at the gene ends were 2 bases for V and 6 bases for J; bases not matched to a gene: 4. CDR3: CASSDGQGSDGYTF. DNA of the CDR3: TGTGCCAGCAGTGACGGACAGGGGTCGGATGGCTACACCTTC.

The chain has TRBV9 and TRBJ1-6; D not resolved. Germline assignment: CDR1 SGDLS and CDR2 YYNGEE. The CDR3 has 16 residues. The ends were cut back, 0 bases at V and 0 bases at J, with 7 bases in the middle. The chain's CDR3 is CASSVGSSSYNSPLHF. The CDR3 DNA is TGTGCCAGCAGCGTAGGGTCTAGCTCCTATAATTCACCCCTCCACTTT.

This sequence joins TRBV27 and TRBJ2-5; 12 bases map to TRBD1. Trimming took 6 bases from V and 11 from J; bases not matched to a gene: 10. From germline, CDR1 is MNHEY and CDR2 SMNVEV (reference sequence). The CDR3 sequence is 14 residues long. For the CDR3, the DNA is TGTGCCAGCAGGTCCGGGACAGGGGGCGGAGAGCAGTACTTC. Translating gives CASRSGTGGGEQYF.

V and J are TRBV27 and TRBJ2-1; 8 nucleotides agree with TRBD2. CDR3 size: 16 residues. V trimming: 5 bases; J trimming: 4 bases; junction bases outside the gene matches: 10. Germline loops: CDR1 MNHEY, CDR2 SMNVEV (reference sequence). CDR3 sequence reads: CASSTLAGRVYNEQFF. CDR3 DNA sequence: TGTGCCAGCAGTACATTAGCGGGAAGGGTATACAATGAGCAGTTCTTC.

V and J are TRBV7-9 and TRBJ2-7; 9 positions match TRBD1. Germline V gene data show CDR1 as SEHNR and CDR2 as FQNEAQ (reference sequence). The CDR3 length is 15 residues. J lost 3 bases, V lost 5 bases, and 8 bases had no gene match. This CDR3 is CASSRGQGTGYEQYF. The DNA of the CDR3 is TGTGCCAGCAGCCGAGGACAGGGGACCGGCTACGAGCAGTACTTC. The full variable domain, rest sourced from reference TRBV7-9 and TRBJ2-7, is DTGVSQNPRHKITKRGQNVTFRCDPISEHNRLYWYRQTLGQGPEFLTYFQNEAQLEKSRLLSDRFSAERPKGSFSTLEIQRTEQGDSAMYLCASSRGQGTGYEQYFGPGTRLTVT.

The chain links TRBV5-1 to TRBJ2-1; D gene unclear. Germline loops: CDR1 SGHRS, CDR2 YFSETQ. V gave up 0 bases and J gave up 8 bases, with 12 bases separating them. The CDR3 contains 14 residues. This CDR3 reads CASSLGQESYEQFF. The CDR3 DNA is TGCGCCAGCAGCTTGGGTCAGGAAAGTTATGAGCAGTTCTTC. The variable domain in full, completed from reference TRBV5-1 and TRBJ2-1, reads KAGVTQTPRYLIKTRGQQVTLSCSPISGHRSVSWYQQTPGQGLQFLFEYFSETQRNKGNFPGRFSGRQFSNSRSEMNVSTLELGDSALYLCASSLGQESYEQFFGPGTRLTVL.

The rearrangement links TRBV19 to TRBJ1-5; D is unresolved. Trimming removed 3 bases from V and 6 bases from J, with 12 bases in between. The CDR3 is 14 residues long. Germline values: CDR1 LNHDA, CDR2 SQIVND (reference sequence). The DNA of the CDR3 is TGTGCCAGTAGTATTCCGGGGTCGGGTCAGCCCCAGCATTTT. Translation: CASSIPGSGQPQHF.

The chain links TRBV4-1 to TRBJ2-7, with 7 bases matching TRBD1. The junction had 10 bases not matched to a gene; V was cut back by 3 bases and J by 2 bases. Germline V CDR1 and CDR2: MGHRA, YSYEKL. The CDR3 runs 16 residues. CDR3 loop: CASSQPGTGQPYEQYF. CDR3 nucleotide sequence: TGCGCCAGCAGCCAGCCCGGTACGGGACAGCCCTACGAGCAGTACTTC.

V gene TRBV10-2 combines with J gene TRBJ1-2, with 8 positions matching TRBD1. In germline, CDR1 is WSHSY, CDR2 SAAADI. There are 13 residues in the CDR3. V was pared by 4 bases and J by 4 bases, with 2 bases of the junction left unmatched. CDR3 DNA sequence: TGCGCCAGCAGTGGGGACAGGTCCTATGGCTACACCTTC. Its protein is CASSGDRSYGYTF.

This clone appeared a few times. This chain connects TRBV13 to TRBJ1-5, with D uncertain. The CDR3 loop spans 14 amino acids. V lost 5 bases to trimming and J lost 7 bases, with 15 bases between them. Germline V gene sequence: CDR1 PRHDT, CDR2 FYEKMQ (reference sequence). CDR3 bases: TGTGCCAGCAGCCTCAGACTGTCCGGACAGCCCCAGCATTTT. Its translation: CASSLRLSGQPQHF.

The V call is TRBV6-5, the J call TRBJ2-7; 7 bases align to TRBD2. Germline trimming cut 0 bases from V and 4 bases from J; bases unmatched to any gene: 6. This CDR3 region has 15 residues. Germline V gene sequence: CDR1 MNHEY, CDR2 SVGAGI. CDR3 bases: TGTGCCAGCAGTTACTCGTCGTCTAGCGGATACGAGCAGTACTTC. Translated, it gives CASSYSSSSGYEQYF.

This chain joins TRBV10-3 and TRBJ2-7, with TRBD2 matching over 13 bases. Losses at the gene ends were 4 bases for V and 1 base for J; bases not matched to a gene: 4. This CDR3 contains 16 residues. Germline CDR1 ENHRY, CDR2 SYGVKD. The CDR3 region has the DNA TGTGCCATCAGTGGGACTAGCGGGAGACGGTCCTACGAGCAGTACTTC. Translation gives CAISGTSGRRSYEQYF.

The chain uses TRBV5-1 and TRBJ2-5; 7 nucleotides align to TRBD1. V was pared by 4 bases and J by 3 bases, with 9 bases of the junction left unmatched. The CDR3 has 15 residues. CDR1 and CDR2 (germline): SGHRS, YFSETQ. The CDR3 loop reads CASSATGALKETQYF. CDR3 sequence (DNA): TGCGCCAGCAGCGCCACAGGGGCCCTAAAAGAGACCCAGTACTTC.

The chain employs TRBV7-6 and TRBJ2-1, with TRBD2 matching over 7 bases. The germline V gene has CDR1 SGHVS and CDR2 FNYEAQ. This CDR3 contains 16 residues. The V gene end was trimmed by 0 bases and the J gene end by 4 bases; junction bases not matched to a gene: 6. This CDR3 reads CASSLALSGIYNEQFF. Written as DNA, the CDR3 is TGTGCCAGCAGCTTAGCGCTAAGCGGGATTTACAATGAGCAGTTCTTC.

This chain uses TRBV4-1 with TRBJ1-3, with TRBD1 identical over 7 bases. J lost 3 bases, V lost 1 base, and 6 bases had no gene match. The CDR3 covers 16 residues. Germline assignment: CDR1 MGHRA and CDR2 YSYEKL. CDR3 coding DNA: TGCGCCAGCAGCCAAGGGACAGGTCTGGGTGGAAACACCATATATTTT. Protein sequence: CASSQGTGLGGNTIYF.

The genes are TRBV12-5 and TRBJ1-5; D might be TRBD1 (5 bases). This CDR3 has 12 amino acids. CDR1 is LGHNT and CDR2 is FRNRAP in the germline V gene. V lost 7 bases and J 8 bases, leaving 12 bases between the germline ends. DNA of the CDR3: TGTGCTAGTGATATCAGGGAGGAGCCCCAGCATTTT. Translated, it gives CASDIREEPQHF. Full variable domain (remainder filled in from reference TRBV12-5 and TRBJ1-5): DARVTQTPRHKVTEMGQEVTMRCQPILGHNTVFWYRQTMMQGLELLAYFRNRAPLDDSGMPKDRFSAEMPDATLATLKIQPSEPRDSAVYFCASDIREEPQHFGDGTRLSIL.

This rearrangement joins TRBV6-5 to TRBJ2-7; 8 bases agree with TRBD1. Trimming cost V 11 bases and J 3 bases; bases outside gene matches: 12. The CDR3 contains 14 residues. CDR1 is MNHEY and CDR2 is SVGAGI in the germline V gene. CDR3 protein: CAVMWGTGHYEQYF. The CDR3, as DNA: TGTGCCGTAATGTGGGGGACAGGTCACTACGAGCAGTACTTC.

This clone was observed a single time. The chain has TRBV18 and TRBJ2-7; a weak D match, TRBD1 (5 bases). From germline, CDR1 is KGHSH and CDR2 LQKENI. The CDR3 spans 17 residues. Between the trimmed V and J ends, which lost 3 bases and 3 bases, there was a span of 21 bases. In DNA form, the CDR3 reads TGTGCCAGCTCACCGGCAGGAAATACTAAGGGGTTCTACGAGCAGTACTTC. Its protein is CASSPAGNTKGFYEQYF.

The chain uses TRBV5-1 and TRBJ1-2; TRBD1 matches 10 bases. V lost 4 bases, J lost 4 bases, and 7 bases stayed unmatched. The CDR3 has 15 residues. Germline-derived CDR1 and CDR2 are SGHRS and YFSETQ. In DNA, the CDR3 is TGCGCCAGCAGCATGTCCGGGACAGGGGTCTATGGCTACACCTTC. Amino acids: CASSMSGTGVYGYTF.

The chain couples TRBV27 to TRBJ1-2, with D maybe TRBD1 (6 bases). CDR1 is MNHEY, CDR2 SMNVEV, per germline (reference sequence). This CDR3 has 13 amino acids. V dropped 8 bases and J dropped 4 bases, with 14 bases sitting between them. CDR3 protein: CASSSGDFYGYTF. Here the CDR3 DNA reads TGTGCCAGCTCGTCAGGGGATTTCTATGGCTACACCTTC.

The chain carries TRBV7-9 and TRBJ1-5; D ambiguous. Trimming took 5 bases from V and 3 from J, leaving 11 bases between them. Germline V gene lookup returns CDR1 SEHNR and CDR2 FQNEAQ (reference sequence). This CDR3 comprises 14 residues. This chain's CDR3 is CASSLGGNNQPQHF. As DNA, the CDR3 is TGTGCCAGCAGCCTGGGAGGGAACAATCAGCCCCAGCATTTT.

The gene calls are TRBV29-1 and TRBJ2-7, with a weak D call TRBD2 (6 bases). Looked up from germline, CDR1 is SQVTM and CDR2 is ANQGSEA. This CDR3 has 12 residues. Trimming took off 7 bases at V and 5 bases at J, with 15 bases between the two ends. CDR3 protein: CSGTGTRDEQYF. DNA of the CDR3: TGCAGCGGCACCGGGACTCGGGACGAGCAGTACTTC.